One sample yielded the 14 T cell receptor beta chains listed below, sequenced in a study of early T cells in non-severe SARS-CoV-2 infection. Each CDR3 protein is one row after TCRdb ran MiXCR on the 5' RACE reads. The sample lists about 22,000 distinct CDR3 sequences, roughly 4.7% occurring once. The sequencing sample was made of whole blood. These receptors came from an adult who was a healthcare worker with PCR-confirmed SARS-CoV-2 infection or an uninfected control (not recorded which).

This clonotype appeared a few times. The rearrangement links TRBV5-6 to TRBJ2-3; 14 bases line up with TRBD2. The CDR3 consists of 17 residues. The germline V gene has CDR1 SGHDT and CDR2 YYEEEE. Trimming at V came to 0 bases and at J to 5 bases, leaving 5 bases not matched to a gene. In DNA, the CDR3 is TGTGCCAGCAGCTTGGCCGGAGGGACTAGCGGGGGAGATACGCAGTATTTT. Its translation: CASSLAGGTSGGDTQYF.

V gene TRBV5-1 combines with J gene TRBJ2-5, with unresolved D. The V gene's germline CDR1 is SGHRS and CDR2 YFSETQ. The V and J ends lost 4 bases and 3 bases respectively, with 13 bases between them. The CDR3 runs to 14 residues. CDR3 loop: CASSTLDLEETQYF. CDR3 DNA sequence: TGCGCCAGCAGCACCCTCGACTTAGAAGAGACCCAGTACTTC.

This clonotype was detected many times. The chain uses TRBV6-4 and TRBJ2-3; 9 bases match TRBD1. Trimming at V came to 4 bases and at J to 2 bases, leaving 4 bases not matched to a gene. The CDR3 covers 15 residues. CDR1 and CDR2 from the germline V gene are MRHNA and SNTAGT. CDR3 DNA sequence: TGTGCCAGCAGTGCGGGGGACAGGGACACAGATACGCAGTATTTT. Encoded protein: CASSAGDRDTDTQYF.

Of note for this clonotype: Sequence at one end of the junction differs from germline and may be a read error. The CDR3 reads CASSPTPTGNSEAFF. For the CDR3, the DNA is TGTGCCAGCAGCCCTACTCCGACAGGGAACTCTGAAGCCTTCTTT. This chain connects TRBV27 to TRBJ1-1; 7 positions match TRBD1. The V gene's germline CDR1 is MNHEY and CDR2 SMNVEV (reference sequence). The CDR3 covers 15 residues.

In this sample, this clonotype turned up many times. The CDR3 coding sequence is TGCAGCGTTGAATACAGGGACCTATACAATGAGCAGTTCTTC. It encodes CSVEYRDLYNEQFF. The rearrangement links TRBV29-1 to TRBJ2-1; TRBD1 might be the D (6 bases). This CDR3 comprises 14 residues. From germline, CDR1 is SQVTM and CDR2 ANQGSEA. V shed 2 bases and J shed 4 bases, with 12 bases lying between them.

This clonotype occurred many times. The V call is TRBV7-8, the J call TRBJ2-5; maybe TRBD1 (6 bases). The germline V gene encodes CDR1 SGHVS and CDR2 FQNEAQ. The CDR3 spans 14 residues. The V end was cut by 3 bases, the J end by 2 bases, with 10 bases between. In DNA form, the CDR3 reads TGTGCCAGCAGCTTCCAGGGGCGGCAAGAGACCCAGTACTTC. Translated, it gives CASSFQGRQETQYF.

This chain uses TRBV19 with TRBJ1-6; a possible D gene is TRBD1 (5 bases). Trimming pared 3 bases from V and 6 bases from J, leaving 9 bases between. CDR1 LNHDA and CDR2 SQIVND come from the germline V gene (reference sequence). This CDR3 spans 14 amino acids. The CDR3 sequence is CASSIRDGNSPLHF. The CDR3 nucleotides are TGTGCCAGTAGTATCCGGGACGGTAATTCACCCCTCCACTTT.

The chain links TRBV5-1 to TRBJ1-1; 8 nucleotides align to TRBD1. This CDR3 contains 15 residues. The V gene's germline CDR1 is SGHRS and CDR2 YFSETQ. V shed 3 bases and J 5 bases; nucleotides not matched to a gene: 9. Written as DNA, the CDR3 is TGCGCCAGCAGCTCTTACAGGGGGGCGAGGACTGAAGCTTTCTTT. Translating gives CASSSYRGARTEAFF.

This clonotype was detected ten times or more. The CDR3 protein is CSAHPAAGEQYF. As DNA, the CDR3 is TGCAGTGCCCACCCGGCGGCGGGCGAGCAGTACTTC. J is TRBJ2-7 and V is TRBV20-1, with D possibly being TRBD2 (5 bases). The germline V gene encodes CDR1 DFQATT and CDR2 SNEGSKA (reference sequence). V lost 6 bases and J lost 6, with 15 bases in between. CDR3 length equals 12 residues.

This clonotype was counted ten times or more. This chain connects TRBV5-1 to TRBJ1-4; 7 bases map to TRBD1. CDR1 is SGHRS and CDR2 is YFSETQ in the germline V gene. V lost 4 bases and J lost 10; bases outside the gene matches: 7. There are 13 residues in the CDR3. As DNA, the CDR3 is TGCGCCAGCAGCGGAGACAGGGAAGGAAAACTGTTTTTT. Residues: CASSGDREGKLFF.

Ten or more counts support this clonotype. V and J are TRBV6-4 and TRBJ1-2, with D tentatively TRBD1 (5 bases). Per the germline V gene, CDR1 is MRHNA and CDR2 is SNTAGT. The CDR3 contains 15 residues. V lost 5 bases to trimming and J lost 0 bases, with 13 bases between them. The CDR3 DNA follows: TGTGCCAGCAGTCCCGGGGCAGTGACTAACTATGGCTACACCTTC. It yields the protein CASSPGAVTNYGYTF.

The sample holds many counts of this clonotype. J is TRBJ1-2 and V is TRBV3-1; D remains unclear. The CDR3 runs 15 residues. V lost 0 bases, J lost 2 bases, and 10 bases lay in between. Germline V gives CDR1 LGHDT, CDR2 YNNKEL (reference sequence). The CDR3 is CASSQDSGTNYGYTF. DNA of the CDR3: TGTGCCAGCAGCCAAGATAGTGGCACCAACTATGGCTACACCTTC.

This clonotype was recorded many times. V and J are TRBV10-3 and TRBJ1-5; tentative D call: TRBD1 (5 bases). The CDR3 length is 15 residues. V lost 3 bases and J lost 4, with 13 bases in between. The germline V gene has CDR1 ENHRY and CDR2 SYGVKD. CDR3 loop: CAISDLMGGNQPQHF. CDR3 nucleotide sequence: TGTGCCATCAGTGACTTGATGGGGGGAAATCAGCCCCAGCATTTT.

There are many counts of this clonotype. The V and J genes are TRBV27 and TRBJ1-4; D may be TRBD1 (5 bases). The CDR3 covers 17 residues. Germline assignment: CDR1 MNHEY and CDR2 SMNVEV (reference sequence). V was shortened by 2 bases and J by 0 bases, with 13 bases between the two germline ends. The CDR3 region is CASSLRTGTATNEKLFF. CDR3 coding DNA: TGTGCCAGCAGTTTAAGGACGGGGACTGCAACTAATGAAAAACTGTTTTTT.